This entry is about one TCR beta chain. Its antigen is not identified. Trimming took 0 bases from V and 3 from J, leaving 15 bases between them. The CDR3 covers 17 residues. Germline V lookup: CDR1 MGHRA, CDR2 YSYEKL. This specimen comes from a study of post-analysis software for immune sequencing data. cDNA libraries for TCR beta contained unique molecular identifiers. Out of about 0.95 to 10 million T cells, a few hundred thousand cDNA molecules were generated. TCRdb re-analysed the PCR reads in MiXCR, keeping a single row per CDR3 protein. The sample has fewer than 700,000 distinct CDR3 sequences, around 47% seen once; the top ten hold around 1.7%. Broader study findings: Patients used five TRBV segments, including TRBV5-6, TRBV5-1 and TRBV20-1, more often than controls.

This chain links TRBV4-1 with TRBJ2-4; D is possibly TRBD2 (6 bases). This receptor was obtained from a girl aged 5 to 17 with multiple sclerosis. Sequenced sample: blood. CDR3 in DNA: TGCGCCAGCAGCCAAGATGGGGCGGGACGAGACAAAAACATTCAGTACTTC. Translated, it gives CASSQDGAGRDKNIQYF.